A single sample gave rise to the 17 T cell receptor beta chains below, sequenced in a study of cytomegalovirus exposure and HLA in healthy donors. Vbeta (60) and Jbeta (13) primers were used in the PCR. Using immunoSEQ multiplex PCR, the repertoire was profiled, and TCRdb retains in-frame clones only, with some absent. The data show a few hundred thousand clones, 83% seen once. The sample taken for sequencing was PBMCs. All receptors come from a girl aged 10 to 17 in good health and CMV-seronegative.

Written as DNA, the CDR3 is TGTGCCAGCAGCGTTTCCCGCCAAGAGACCCAGTACTTC. Translation gives CASSVSRQETQYF. The rearrangement uses TRBV9 and TRBJ2-5; D remains unclear. CDR3 length: 13 amino acids. V lost 2 bases and J 1 base, leaving 6 bases between the germline ends. Germline loops: CDR1 SGDLS, CDR2 YYNGEE.

The V gene is TRBV19, the J gene TRBJ1-3, with D hard to call. CDR3 length equals 13 residues. V was pared by 6 bases and J by 2 bases, with 8 bases between. Germline V gene lookup returns CDR1 LNHDA and CDR2 SQIVND (reference sequence). CDR3 loop: CASSVLPGNTIYF. The CDR3 DNA is TGTGCCAGTAGCGTTCTCCCTGGAAACACCATATATTTT.

This clone was found once. This chain uses TRBV4-1 with TRBJ1-1; D is unresolved. Germline values: CDR1 MGHRA, CDR2 YSYEKL. This CDR3 is 13 amino acids long. V lost 5 bases and J lost 1, with 8 bases in between. CDR3 region: CASSLKQNTEAFF. The CDR3 DNA follows: TGCGCCAGCAGCTTGAAGCAGAACACTGAAGCTTTCTTT.

This rearrangement joins TRBV6-5 to TRBJ1-2; D remains unclear. The CDR3 contains 12 residues. Germline-derived CDR1 and CDR2 are MNHEY and SVGAGI. The V end lost 0 bases, the J end lost 5 bases, and 4 bases lay between the germline ends. The CDR3 sequence is CASSYSSYGYTF. DNA of the CDR3: TGTGCCAGCAGTTACTCATCTTATGGCTACACCTTC.

The chain employs TRBV15 and TRBJ2-3; D is possibly TRBD2 (5 bases). From germline, CDR1 is LNHNV and CDR2 YYDKDF (reference sequence). There are 15 residues in the CDR3. V was cut by 3 bases and J by 8 bases, with 18 bases left in between. The CDR3 spells CATSSAPKSRGTQYF. CDR3 sequence (DNA): TGTGCCACCAGCAGTGCCCCAAAAAGTCGGGGTACGCAGTATTTT.

This clone was observed once. The genes are TRBV5-1 and TRBJ1-4; D gene ambiguous. Trimming cost V 5 bases and J 6 bases, with 14 bases left between them. Germline assignment: CDR1 SGHRS and CDR2 YFSETQ. The CDR3 has 14 residues. The CDR3 nucleotides are TGCGCCAGCAGACCTAGGAACACGGATGAAAAACTGTTTTTT. This sequence encodes CASRPRNTDEKLFF.

The chain joins TRBV6-1 to TRBJ2-1; tentatively, D is TRBD2 (5 bases). The ends were cut back, 8 bases at V and 1 base at J, with 12 bases in the middle. Germline V CDR1 and CDR2: MNHNS, SASEGT. This CDR3 contains 14 residues. CDR3 residues: CASSQQRSYNEQFF. For the CDR3, the DNA is TGTGCCAGCTCCCAGCAGCGGTCCTACAATGAGCAGTTCTTC.

CDR3 coding DNA: TGTGCCAGCAGCGTTGGGGACAGGGTGAACACTGAAGCTTTCTTT. This codes for CASSVGDRVNTEAFF. The chain joins TRBV9 to TRBJ1-1; 9 bases are a match to TRBD1. The V segment lost 2 bases and the J segment 0 bases; nucleotides outside the gene matches: 2. The germline gives CDR1 SGDLS, CDR2 YYNGEE. There are 15 residues in the CDR3.

The rearrangement uses TRBV2 and TRBJ2-5; D possibly corresponds to TRBD2 (7 bases). Trimming removed 11 bases at V and 4 bases at J, with 17 bases between. This CDR3 is built from 13 residues. Germline V CDR1 and CDR2: SNHLY, FYNNEI. In DNA form, the CDR3 reads TGTGCCGGGAGGGGGGGACTGGCAGAGACCCAGTACTTC. This sequence encodes CAGRGGLAETQYF.

The chain recombines TRBV11-2 with TRBJ2-6, with TRBD1 matching over 8 bases. V shed 3 bases, J shed 4 bases, and the junction held 2 bases outside the gene matches. This CDR3 is built from 15 residues. Germline CDR1 SGHAT, CDR2 FQNNGV. Here the CDR3 reads CASSFRGPGANVLTF. Written as DNA, the CDR3 is TGTGCCAGCAGCTTCAGGGGGCCAGGGGCCAACGTCCTGACTTTC.

The chain carries TRBV7-3 and TRBJ2-2; 12 nucleotides align to TRBD2. After removal of 5 bases from V and 5 bases from J, the junction contained 6 bases not matched to a gene. Germline CDR1 is SGHTA and CDR2 is FQGTGA. The CDR3 runs to 16 residues. CDR3 DNA sequence: TGTGCCAGCAGCCTAGCGGGGGGGCCTAGAACCGGGGAGCTGTTTTTT. Translated: CASSLAGGPRTGELFF.

This clone was picked up one time. The rearrangement links TRBV5-1 to TRBJ2-7, with 11 positions matching TRBD2. The CDR3 sequence is 15 residues long. Per the germline V gene, CDR1 is SGHRS and CDR2 is YFSETQ. Trimming removed 4 bases from V and 4 bases from J; junction bases left unmatched: 7. CDR3: CASSGGLAAEYEQYF. The CDR3 bases are TGCGCCAGCAGCGGGGGACTAGCGGCCGAATACGAGCAGTACTTC.

The chain joins TRBV18 to TRBJ1-2, with 9 bases matching TRBD1. Per the germline V gene, CDR1 is KGHSH and CDR2 is LQKENI. J was trimmed by 0 bases and V by 6 bases; bases with no gene match: 8. This CDR3 has 16 amino acids. CDR3 residues: CASSRTGDIPNYGYTF. CDR3 DNA: TGTGCCAGCTCGAGGACAGGGGATATTCCTAACTATGGCTACACCTTC.

This clone has only a few counts. This rearrangement joins TRBV5-6 to TRBJ2-7, with a weak D call TRBD1 (5 bases). V lost 2 bases and J lost 5, with 11 bases in between. Germline CDR1 SGHDT, CDR2 YYEEEE. The CDR3 has 13 amino acids. DNA of the CDR3: TGTGCCAGCAGCTTAGTGACAGATGACGAGCAGTACTTC. It translates to CASSLVTDDEQYF.

The rearrangement links TRBV7-9 to TRBJ2-2, with D maybe TRBD1 (5 bases). Germline V gene data show CDR1 as SEHNR and CDR2 as FQNEAQ (reference sequence). Trimming shortened V by 5 bases and J by 4 bases, and 8 bases separated the two germline ends. This CDR3 contains 13 residues. The CDR3: CASSQGVTGELFF. CDR3 DNA: TGTGCCAGCAGCCAAGGGGTCACCGGGGAGCTGTTTTTT.

Only a few counts were recorded for this clone. V is TRBV10-3 and J is TRBJ1-4; the match to TRBD1 covers 9 bases. The germline CDR1 and CDR2 sequences are ENHRY and SYGVKD. This CDR3 is built from 15 residues. V gave up 6 bases and J gave up 3 bases; unmatched junction bases: 5. CDR3: CAIRGTGSANEKLFF. The CDR3 nucleotides read TGTGCCATCAGGGGGACAGGGTCGGCTAATGAAAAACTGTTTTTT.

The chain couples TRBV4-1 to TRBJ2-5, with 8 bases matching TRBD1. Germline V gene sequence: CDR1 MGHRA, CDR2 YSYEKL. The CDR3 contains 14 residues. Trimming took 4 bases from V and 4 from J; bases not matched to a gene: 5. CDR3 residues: CASSRGQGAETQYF. Here the CDR3 DNA reads TGCGCCAGCAGCCGGGGCCAGGGGGCAGAGACCCAGTACTTC.